Listed below are T cell receptor beta chains from one sample, sequenced in a study of T-cell memory formation after mild COVID-19. TCRdb independently ran MiXCR on the 5' RACE reads; one entry per CDR3 protein. The data hold about 290,000 distinct CDR3 sequences, with more than 15% observed a single time. Specimen: PBMCs or a T cell subset sorted from them (not recorded which). The receptors here all came from a man aged 18 to 35 who had mild COVID-19 (a few samples of this study predate the infection). Cell type and time point are not known. CDR3s include the opening cysteine and the closing phenylalanine or tryptophan. A D gene is named only where the DNA matches it firmly. Clone size is not always given. Where it is, it says once, few, many or a class for expanded clones.

TRBD1 | TRBJ1-2 | TRBV4-2 | NA | CASSPDRGAGYTF | TGTGCCAGCAGCCCAGACAGGGGAGCCGGCTACACCTTC
NA | TRBJ1-6 | TRBV7-8 | few | CASSRSSPRSPLHF | TGTGCCAGCAGCAGATCGAGTCCCCGGTCACCCCTCCACTTT
TRBD1 | TRBJ1-2 | TRBV4-2 | NA | CASSQERDSYGYTF | TGTGCCAGCAGCCAAGAACGGGACAGTTATGGCTACACCTTC
TRBD1 | TRBJ2-6 | TRBV5-1 | NA | CASRLTGHGANVLTF | TGCGCCAGCAGACTGACAGGGCACGGGGCCAACGTCCTGACTTTC
NA | TRBJ2-7 | TRBV12-3/TRBV12-4 | few | CASSLSRTNEQYF | TGTGCCAGCAGTTTATCCAGAACCAACGAGCAGTACTTC
NA | TRBJ2-3 | TRBV13 | many | CASSLNGPEYF | TGTGCCAGCAGCTTAAATGGTCCGGAGTATTTT
NA | TRBJ2-5 | TRBV6-6 | few | CASSLLGGHPQETQYF | TGTGCCAGCAGCCTCCTGGGGGGCCACCCCCAAGAGACCCAGTACTTC
NA | TRBJ1-2 | TRBV4-1 | few | CASSQDFYYGYTF | TGCGCCAGCAGCCAAGATTTCTACTATGGCTACACCTTC
NA | TRBJ2-3 | TRBV12-3/TRBV12-4 | many | CASSLNRAPDTQYF | TGTGCCAGCAGTCTCAACAGGGCTCCGGATACGCAGTATTTT
NA | TRBJ1-2 | TRBV7-2 | many | CASSPRLVNYGYTF | TGTGCCAGCAGCCCTCGGCTCGTCAACTATGGCTACACCTTC
NA | TRBJ1-2 | TRBV5-4 | NA | CASSFIGEPNYGYTF | TGTGCCAGCAGCTTCATAGGCGAACCTAACTATGGCTACACCTTC
NA | TRBJ2-7 | TRBV4-2 | many | CASSQDLQSRTYEQYF | TGTGCCAGCAGCCAAGATCTTCAGTCTAGGACCTACGAGCAGTACTTC
TRBD2 | TRBJ2-3 | TRBV7-2 | NA | CASNTQIGRGGYTDTQYF | TGTGCCAGCAACACGCAGATCGGTCGGGGGGGGTACACAGATACGCAGTATTTT
NA | TRBJ1-1 | TRBV28 | NA | CASSFQRGTEAFF | TGTGCCAGCAGTTTTCAAAGGGGCACTGAAGCTTTCTTT
TRBD1 | TRBJ2-7 | TRBV6-5 | NA | CASSTRDSSSYEQYF | TGTGCCAGCAGTACCCGGGACAGCTCTTCCTACGAGCAGTACTTC
TRBD1 | TRBJ1-3 | TRBV15 | few | CATKRDRGTGNTIYF | TGTGCCACCAAGAGGGACAGGGGGACTGGAAACACCATATATTTT